The entry below describes one T cell receptor (beta chain). Its cognate antigen is unknown. The data stem from a study of vaccination effects on CD4 cells after COVID-19. Generated by immunoSEQ multiplex PCR, the TCRdb table keeps only in-frame clones and is missing some. The sample contains about 61,000 clones, roughly 76% of which appear only once. V dropped 4 bases and J dropped 3 bases, with 12 bases sitting between them. In germline, CDR1 is SGHRS, CDR2 YFSETQ. This CDR3 region has 14 residues. Antigen-specific CD4+ T cells were first expanded with viral peptide pools by the ViraFEST assay and only then sequenced. Investigators separated out CD4+ T cells once more than nine days of culture had passed.

The rearrangement uses TRBV5-1 and TRBJ2-3; no clear D. The source was CD4+ T cells from PBMCs cultured with HCoV-229E spike peptides, collected before COVID-19 vaccination. This receptor was taken from a human donor who received a COVID-19 vaccine. The CDR3 spells CASSRPAQTDTQYF. CDR3 in DNA: TGCGCCAGCAGCCGTCCTGCACAAACAGATACGCAGTATTTT. The variable domain in full, with the rest retrieved from reference TRBV5-1 and TRBJ2-3, is KAGVTQTPRYLIKTRGQQVTLSCSPISGHRSVSWYQQTPGQGLQFLFEYFSETQRNKGNFPGRFSGRQFSNSRSEMNVSTLELGDSALYLCASSRPAQTDTQYFGPGTRLTVL.